The entry below describes one TCR beta chain. The CDR3 consists of 14 residues. Trimming pared 5 bases from V and 7 bases from J, leaving 17 bases between. Per germline, CDR1 LGHDT and CDR2 YNNKEL (reference sequence). The data were obtained in a study of control samples from healthy donors and cancer patients. Generated by immunoSEQ multiplex PCR, the TCRdb table keeps only in-frame clones and is missing some. The table lists roughly 130,000 clones, approximately 91% of them singletons, with approximately 9% in the top ten. The chain is built from TRBV3-1 (or the pseudogene TRBV3-2) and TRBJ1-1, with D hard to call. Specimen: blood. The TCR was taken from a woman between 25 and 40 years old in good health. This CDR3 reads CASSNGRPPNEAFF. CDR3 bases: TGTGCCAGCAGCAACGGACGCCCTCCAAATGAAGCTTTCTTT.